This T cell receptor (beta chain) emerged from a study of cytomegalovirus exposure and HLA in healthy donors. Findings of the study overall: In a later analysis, the majority of CMV-associated beta chains seemingly showed HLA restriction.

Trimming cost V 0 bases and J 4 bases, with 19 bases left between them. CDR1 MNHNS and CDR2 SASEGT come from the germline V gene. The CDR3 consists of 17 residues. PCR primers comprised 60 Vbeta and 13 Jbeta primers. The assay was immunoSEQ multiplex PCR, and TCRdb's table has in-frame clones only and misses some. The sample yields about 77,000 clones, 70% to 85% seen once. This clone was observed once. The antigen remains undetermined. V gene TRBV6-1 combines with J gene TRBJ2-7; tentatively, D is TRBD2 (6 bases). The receptor was derived from a woman aged 35 to 49 in good health and CMV-seronegative. The sequencing sample was made of PBMCs. The CDR3 DNA reads TGTGCCAGCAGTGAAGCGGCCCTCACGGGAGAGAGTTACGAGCAGTACTTC. Protein: CASSEAALTGESYEQYF.